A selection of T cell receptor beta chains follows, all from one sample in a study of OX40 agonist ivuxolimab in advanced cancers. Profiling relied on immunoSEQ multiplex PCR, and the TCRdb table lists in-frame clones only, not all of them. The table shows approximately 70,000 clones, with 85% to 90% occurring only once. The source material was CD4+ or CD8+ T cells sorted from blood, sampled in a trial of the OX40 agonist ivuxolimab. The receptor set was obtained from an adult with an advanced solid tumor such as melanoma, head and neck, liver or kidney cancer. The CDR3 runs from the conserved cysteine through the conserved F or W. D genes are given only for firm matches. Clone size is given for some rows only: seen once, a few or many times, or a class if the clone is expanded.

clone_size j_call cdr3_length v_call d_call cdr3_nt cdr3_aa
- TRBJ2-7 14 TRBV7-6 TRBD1 TGTGCCAGCAGCTCGGGACAGGGTTTAGACGAGCAGTACTTC CASSSGQGLDEQYF
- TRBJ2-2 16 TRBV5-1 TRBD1 TGCGCCAGCAGCTTGGGACAGGGCGCGAACACCGGGGAGCTGTTTTTT CASSLGQGANTGELFF
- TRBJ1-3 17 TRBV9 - TGTGCCAGCAGCCGGTCGGCCATGGGAGGCACTGGAAACACCATATATTTT CASSRSAMGGTGNTIYF
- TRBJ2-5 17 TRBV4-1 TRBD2 TGCGCCAGCAGCCAAGTGGGGCTAGCGGGCTTTCAAGAGACCCAGTACTTC CASSQVGLAGFQETQYF
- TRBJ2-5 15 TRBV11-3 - TGTGCCAGCAGCTTAGAAGGACTAACCCAAGAGACCCAGTACTTC CASSLEGLTQETQYF
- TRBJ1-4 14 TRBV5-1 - TGCGCCAGCAGCTTGGGGACCTCAGGGGAAAAACTGTTTTTT CASSLGTSGEKLFF
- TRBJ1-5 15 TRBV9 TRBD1 TGTGCCAGCAGCGTAGGGGGGACAGAGAATCAGCCCCAGCATTTT CASSVGGTENQPQHF
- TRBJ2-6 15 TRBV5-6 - TGTGCCAGCAGCTTGGGTGGGTCTGGGGCCAACGTCCTGACTTTC CASSLGGSGANVLTF
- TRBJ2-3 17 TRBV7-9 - TGTGCCAGCAGCCCGAACCCACAGGGTCTTAGCACAGATACGCAGTATTTT CASSPNPQGLSTDTQYF
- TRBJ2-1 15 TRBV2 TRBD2 TGTGCCAGCAGTGCGCCGGGACTAGCCTACAATGAGCAGTTCTTC CASSAPGLAYNEQFF
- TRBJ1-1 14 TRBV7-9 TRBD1 TGTGCCAGCAGCTTCGACAGGGTATACACTGAAGCTTTCTTT CASSFDRVYTEAFF
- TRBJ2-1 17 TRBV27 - TGTGCCAGCAGTTTAATCCAGCGCGTAGGGTCCTACAATGAGCAGTTCTTC CASSLIQRVGSYNEQFF
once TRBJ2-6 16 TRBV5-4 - TGTGCCAGCACTCCGGACACGAACTCTGGGGCCAACGTCCTGACTTTC CASTPDTNSGANVLTF
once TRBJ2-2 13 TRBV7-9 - TGTGCCAGCAGCCACGGGAGTCCCGGGGAGCTGTTTTTT CASSHGSPGELFF
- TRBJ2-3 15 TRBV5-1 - TGCGCCAGCAGCTTGTTGGCAGGGCACACAGATACGCAGTATTTT CASSLLAGHTDTQYF
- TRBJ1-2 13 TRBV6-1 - TGTGCCAGCAGTGAATGGGGATCCTATGGCTACACCTTC CASSEWGSYGYTF
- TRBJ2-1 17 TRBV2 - TGTGCCAGCAGTGGTGTGGAGCTAGGGAGGACCTACAATGAGCAGTTCTTC CASSGVELGRTYNEQFF
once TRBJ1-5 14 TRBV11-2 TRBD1 TGTGCCAGCAGCCCGACAGGGTCTAATCAGCCCCAGCATTTT CASSPTGSNQPQHF
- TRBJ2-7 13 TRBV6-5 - TGTGCCAGCAGTTACGACAGAGGGACCGAGCAGTACTTC CASSYDRGTEQYF
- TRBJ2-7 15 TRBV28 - TGTGCCAGCAGTTTACACGGGACCGTTTCCTACGAGCAGTACTTC CASSLHGTVSYEQYF
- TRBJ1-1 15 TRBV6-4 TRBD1 TGTGCCAGCAGGGCGCGAACAGGGGTGAACACTGAAGCTTTCTTT CASRARTGVNTEAFF
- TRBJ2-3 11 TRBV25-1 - TGTGCCAGCAGTGTGGTCTCTACGCAGTATTTT CASSVVSTQYF
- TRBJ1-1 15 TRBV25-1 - TGTGCCAGCAGTGACCCCAGCCAGGGAGACACTGAAGCTTTCTTT CASSDPSQGDTEAFF
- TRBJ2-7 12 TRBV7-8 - TGTGCCAGCAGCTGGCTAGCGTCCGAGCAGTACTTC CASSWLASEQYF
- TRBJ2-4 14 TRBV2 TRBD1 TGTGCCAGCAGTGATACAGGGGGGCCCATCCTCCAGTACTTC CASSDTGGPILQYF
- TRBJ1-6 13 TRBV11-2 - TGTGCCAGCAGCTTAGTTGGAGGATCACCCCTCCACTTT CASSLVGGSPLHF
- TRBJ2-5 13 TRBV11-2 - TGTGCCAGCAGCTTAGCGGGGTCGGAGACCCAGTACTTC CASSLAGSETQYF
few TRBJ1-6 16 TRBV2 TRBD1 TGTGCCAGCCTGGAGACAGGGAGCTCCTATAATTCACCCCTCCACTTT CASLETGSSYNSPLHF
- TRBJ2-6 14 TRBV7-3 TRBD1 TGTGCCAGCAGAACAGGGGCTGGGGCCAACGTCCTGACTTTC CASRTGAGANVLTF